These 17 T cell receptor beta chains share one sample of origin, sequenced in a study of blood T cell repertoires in COVID-19. The method was immunoSEQ multiplex PCR; TCRdb's version includes in-frame clones alone and lacks a portion of them. The sample carries 300,000 to 450,000 clones, around nine tenths recorded once. The sample comprised PBMCs or T cells enriched from blood (not recorded which). The source is a woman under 30 who had recovered from COVID-19.

This clone appeared a single time. For the CDR3, the DNA is TGTGCCAGCAGCCGTGACAGATTAGGCACTGAAGCTTTCTTT. This codes for CASSRDRLGTEAFF. The chain links TRBV3-1 (or the pseudogene TRBV3-2) to TRBJ1-1, with D maybe TRBD1 (5 bases). V lost 4 bases, J lost 4 bases, and 13 bases lay in between. The CDR3 sequence is 14 residues long. Germline assignment: CDR1 LGHDT and CDR2 YNNKEL (reference sequence).

The rearrangement joins TRBV7-9 to TRBJ2-3; the D gene is possibly TRBD1 (5 bases). Looked up from germline, CDR1 is SEHNR and CDR2 is FQNEAQ (reference sequence). This CDR3 contains 15 residues. Between the trimmed V and J ends, which lost 5 bases and 6 bases, there was a span of 18 bases. CDR3 protein: CASSNPLGLWDTQYF. CDR3 nucleotides: TGTGCCAGCAGCAACCCCCTGGGGCTGTGGGATACGCAGTATTTT.

The gene calls are TRBV28 and TRBJ2-3; D is perhaps TRBD1 (6 bases). The CDR3 spans 17 residues. Germline-derived CDR1 and CDR2 are MDHEN and SYDVKM. V was trimmed by 9 bases and J by 14 bases, leaving 36 bases between them. Here the CDR3 DNA reads TGTGCCAGTAAGACAGGCAAGGCTCGAACAGGGCAAGGCTCGCTGTATTTT. Translated: CASKTGKARTGQGSLYF.

V usage is TRBV4-2 and J usage is TRBJ2-3, with 10 bases matching TRBD2. Looked up from germline, CDR1 is LGHNA and CDR2 is YNFKEQ. V shed 0 bases and J 6 bases; nucleotides not matched to a gene: 6. This CDR3 contains 16 residues. The CDR3 region has the DNA TGTGCCAGCAGCCAAGAATTAGCGGGGGGCCGGGATACGCAGTATTTT. It encodes CASSQELAGGRDTQYF.

This chain links TRBV7-9 with TRBJ1-2; D possibly corresponds to TRBD1 (6 bases). Germline CDR1 SEHNR, CDR2 FQNEAQ (reference sequence). This CDR3 region has 16 residues. With 4 bases removed from V and 4 bases from J, the gap between germline ends came to 19 bases. This chain's CDR3 is CASSSLSTGDIYGYTF. The DNA of the CDR3 is TGTGCCAGCAGCTCACTCTCGACAGGAGACATCTATGGCTACACCTTC.

This chain connects TRBV7-9 to TRBJ1-1, with D perhaps TRBD1 (5 bases). Trimming left V 6 bases short and J 0 bases short, with 8 bases between. Germline lookup yields CDR1 SEHNR and CDR2 FQNEAQ (reference sequence). The CDR3 covers 13 residues. The CDR3 nucleotides read TGTGCCAGCAGAAGACAGCTGAACACTGAAGCTTTCTTT. Translated: CASRRQLNTEAFF.

The chain joins TRBV7-3 to TRBJ2-5, with a weak D call TRBD2 (6 bases). Between the trimmed V and J ends, which lost 1 base and 2 bases, there was a span of 11 bases. Germline V gene lookup returns CDR1 SGHTA and CDR2 FQGTGA. The CDR3 consists of 15 residues. The CDR3 DNA reads TGTGCCAGCAGCTTAATCGGCCGGGGGCAAGAGACCCAGTACTTC. Translated, it gives CASSLIGRGQETQYF.

The chain is built from TRBV2 and TRBJ2-7; 8 nucleotides agree with TRBD1. With 5 bases clipped from V and 2 bases from J, the junction kept 5 bases outside the gene matches. CDR1 is SNHLY and CDR2 is FYNNEI in the germline V gene. The CDR3 runs to 14 residues. In nucleotides, the CDR3 is TGTGCCAGCAGTACCCGGACAGGGACCTACGAGCAGTACTTC. Its translation is CASSTRTGTYEQYF.

The V gene is TRBV5-4, the J gene TRBJ1-2; a weak D match, TRBD1 (6 bases). Germline V gene lookup returns CDR1 SGHNT and CDR2 YYREEE (reference sequence). The V end was cut by 3 bases, the J end by 2 bases, with 17 bases between. This CDR3 has 16 amino acids. As DNA, the CDR3 is TGTGCCAGCAGCTCCTACAGGGAAGGGTTGAACTATGGCTACACCTTC. Amino acids: CASSSYREGLNYGYTF. Variable domain in full (rest from reference TRBV5-4 and TRBJ1-2): ETGVTQSPTHLIKTRGQQVTLRCSSQSGHNTVSWYQQALGQGPQFIFQYYREEENGRGNFPPRFSGLQFPNYSSELNVNALELDDSALYLCASSSYREGLNYGYTFGSGTRLTVV.

V and J are TRBV7-2 and TRBJ1-2; TRBD1 agrees at 11 bases. Germline loops: CDR1 SGHTA, CDR2 FQGNSA. CDR3 length: 15 residues. The trim removed 5 bases at V and 8 bases at J, leaving 10 bases unmatched. The CDR3 sequence: CASSTRGQGARGYTF. The CDR3 DNA reads TGTGCCAGCAGCACGAGAGGACAGGGGGCGCGAGGCTACACCTTC. The full variable domain, its missing parts supplied by reference TRBV7-2 and TRBJ1-2, is GAGVSQSPSNKVTEKGKDVELRCDPISGHTALYWYRQSLGQGLEFLIYFQGNSAPDKSGLPSDRFSAERTGGSVSTLTIQRTQQEDSAVYLCASSTRGQGARGYTFGSGTRLTVV.

The genes are TRBV7-9 and TRBJ2-2; 7 nucleotides align to TRBD1. From germline, CDR1 is SEHNR and CDR2 FQNEAQ (reference sequence). The J segment lost 7 bases and the V segment lost 4 bases, leaving 6 bases of the junction unmatched. The length of the CDR3 is 14 residues. The CDR3 region has the DNA TGTGCCAGCAGCTCGACAGGGAAGGTCGGGGAGCTGTTTTTT. Translated, it gives CASSSTGKVGELFF. The full variable domain, in which reference TRBV7-9 and TRBJ2-2 provide the parts outside the CDR3, is DTGVSQNPRHKITKRGQNVTFRCDPISEHNRLYWYRQTLGQGPEFLTYFQNEAQLEKSRLLSDRFSAERPKGSFSTLEIQRTEQGDSAMYLCASSSTGKVGELFFGEGSRLTVL.

V is TRBV6-2 or TRBV6-3 and J is TRBJ1-3; TRBD1 agrees at 8 bases. Germline CDR1 and CDR2: MNHEY and SVGEGT. V lost 5 bases to trimming and J lost 2 bases; unmatched junction nucleotides: 8. The CDR3 loop spans 16 amino acids. CDR3 nucleotides: TGTGCCAGCAGTCCGGGACAGGAGAGACCTGGAAACACCATATATTTT. This translates into CASSPGQERPGNTIYF.

The rearrangement links TRBV7-6 to TRBJ1-2; no firm D call. V was cut by 0 bases and J by 4 bases, with 12 bases left in between. This CDR3 comprises 15 residues. Per germline, CDR1 SGHVS and CDR2 FNYEAQ. The CDR3 DNA is TGTGCCAGCAGCTTAGCGGAGGTGTTGAGCTATGGCTACACCTTC. Its translation is CASSLAEVLSYGYTF.

The genes are TRBV2 and TRBJ2-2; TRBD1 aligns across 10 bases. Germline V gives CDR1 SNHLY, CDR2 FYNNEI. J gave up 7 bases and V 1 base, and 3 bases lay outside the gene matches. The CDR3 extends over 15 amino acids. The CDR3 protein is CASSEGTGGFGELFF. CDR3 coding DNA: TGTGCCAGCAGTGAAGGGACAGGGGGTTTCGGGGAGCTGTTTTTT.

In DNA, the CDR3 is TGTGCCACCAGTGATTCCCGGGGGGGCGGAAAGACCCAGTACTTC. This sequence encodes CATSDSRGGGKTQYF. This chain links TRBV24-1 with TRBJ2-5, with TRBD2 matching 8 bases. The V gene's germline CDR1 is KGHDR and CDR2 SFDVKD. V shed 2 bases, J shed 6 bases, and the junction held 7 bases outside the gene matches. The CDR3 is 15 residues long.

The chain is built from TRBV25-1 and TRBJ1-1, with a tentative D call TRBD1 (6 bases). This CDR3 has 12 residues. CDR1 MGHDK and CDR2 SYGVNS come from the germline V gene. Trimming shortened V by 5 bases and J by 5 bases, and 9 bases separated the two germline ends. The CDR3 reads CASSRRGTEAFF. CDR3 nucleotides: TGTGCCAGCAGTCGCAGGGGAACTGAAGCTTTCTTT.

The chain couples TRBV28 to TRBJ1-1; D call uncertain. There are 12 residues in the CDR3. CDR1 and CDR2 from the germline V gene are MDHEN and SYDVKM. V was shortened by 5 bases and J by 7 bases, with 11 bases between the two germline ends. CDR3 amino acids: CASSILGGEAFF. CDR3 DNA sequence: TGTGCCAGCAGTATCCTCGGCGGTGAAGCTTTCTTT.